This T cell receptor (beta chain) was recovered during a study of T cells in Graves' hyperthyroidism and ophthalmopathy. Turning to the study itself: Peripheral blood collection took place at initial diagnosis, before any treatment.

This clonotype was picked up a small number of times. The CDR3 is made up of 16 amino acids. Germline V gene lookup returns CDR1 KGHSH and CDR2 LQKENI. V lost 0 bases, J lost 7 bases, and 7 bases stayed unmatched. Authors of the study amplified TCR beta CDR3 regions from RNA transcripts. The HTBI set primed first-round TCR CDR3 RT-PCR. One entry per CDR3 protein, called by TCRdb with MiXCR from the multiplex PCR reads. The sample contains 200,000 to 250,000 distinct CDR3 sequences, roughly 22% of which appear only once. Patients with ophthalmopathy all had a Clinical Activity Score of at least 3, a NOSPECS grade of at least 4 and duration under 3 months.

The TCR originated in a middle-aged woman with Graves' ophthalmopathy. Sequenced material: blood. This sequence joins TRBV18 and TRBJ2-7, with TRBD1 matching over 12 bases. This CDR3 is CASSPPKGQGAWEQYF. CDR3 nucleotides: TGTGCCAGCTCACCACCAAAGGGACAGGGGGCGTGGGAGCAGTACTTC.